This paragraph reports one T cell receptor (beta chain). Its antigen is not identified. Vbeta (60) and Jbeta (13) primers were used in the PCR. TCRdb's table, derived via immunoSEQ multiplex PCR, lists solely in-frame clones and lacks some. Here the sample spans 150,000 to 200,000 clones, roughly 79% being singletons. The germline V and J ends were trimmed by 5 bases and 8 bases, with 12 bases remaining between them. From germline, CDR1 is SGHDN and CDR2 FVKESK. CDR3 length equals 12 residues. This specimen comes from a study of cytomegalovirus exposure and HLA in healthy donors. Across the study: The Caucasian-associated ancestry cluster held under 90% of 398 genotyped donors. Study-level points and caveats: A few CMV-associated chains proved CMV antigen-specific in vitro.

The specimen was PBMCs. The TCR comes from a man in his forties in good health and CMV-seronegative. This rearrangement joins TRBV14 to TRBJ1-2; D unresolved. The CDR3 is CASSVAGGGYTF. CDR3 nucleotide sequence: TGTGCCAGCAGCGTGGCCGGAGGCGGCTACACCTTC.